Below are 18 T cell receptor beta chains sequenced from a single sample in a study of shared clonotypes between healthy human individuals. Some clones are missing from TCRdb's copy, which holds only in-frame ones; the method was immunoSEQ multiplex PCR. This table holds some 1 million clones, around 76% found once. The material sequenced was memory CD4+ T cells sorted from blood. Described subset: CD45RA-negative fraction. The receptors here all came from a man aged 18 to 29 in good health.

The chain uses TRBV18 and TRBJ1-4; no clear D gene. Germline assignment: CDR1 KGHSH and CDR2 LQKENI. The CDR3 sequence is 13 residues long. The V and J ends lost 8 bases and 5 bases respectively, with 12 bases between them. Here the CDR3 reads CASRGRANEKLFF. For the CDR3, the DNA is TGTGCCAGCCGCGGACGGGCAAATGAAAAACTGTTTTTT.

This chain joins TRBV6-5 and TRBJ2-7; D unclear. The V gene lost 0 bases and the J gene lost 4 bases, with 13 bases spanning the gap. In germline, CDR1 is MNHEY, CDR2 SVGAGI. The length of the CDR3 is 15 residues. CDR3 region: CASSYSSASLYEQYF. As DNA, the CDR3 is TGTGCCAGCAGTTACTCCAGCGCTTCTTTGTACGAGCAGTACTTC.

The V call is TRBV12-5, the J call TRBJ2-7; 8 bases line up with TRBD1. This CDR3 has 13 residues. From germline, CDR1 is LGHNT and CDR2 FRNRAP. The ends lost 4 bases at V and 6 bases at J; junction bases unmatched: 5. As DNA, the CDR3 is TGTGCTAGTGGTTCGGGGACAGGTCGCGAGCAGTACTTC. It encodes CASGSGTGREQYF.

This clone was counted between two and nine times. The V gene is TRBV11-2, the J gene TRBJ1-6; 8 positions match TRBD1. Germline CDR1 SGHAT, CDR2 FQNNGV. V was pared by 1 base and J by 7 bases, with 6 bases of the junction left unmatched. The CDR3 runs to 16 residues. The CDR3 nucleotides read TGTGCCAGCAGCTTAGTAGGGCAGGGGGCAAATTCACCCCTCCACTTT. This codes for CASSLVGQGANSPLHF.

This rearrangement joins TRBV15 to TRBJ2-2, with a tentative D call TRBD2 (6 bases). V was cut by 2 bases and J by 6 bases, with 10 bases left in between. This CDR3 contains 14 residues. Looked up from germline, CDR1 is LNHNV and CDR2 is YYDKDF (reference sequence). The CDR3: CATSRSGSAGELFF. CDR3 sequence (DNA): TGTGCCACCAGCAGATCCGGGAGCGCCGGGGAGCTGTTTTTT.

CDR3 coding DNA: TGTGCCAGCAGTCGGGTCCCCGGGGAGCTGTTTTTT. It codes for CASSRVPGELFF. The chain has TRBV14 and TRBJ2-2, with no clear D. The CDR3 contains 12 residues. Germline V gene data show CDR1 as SGHDN and CDR2 as FVKESK. V was shortened by 6 bases and J by 6 bases, with 8 bases between the two germline ends.

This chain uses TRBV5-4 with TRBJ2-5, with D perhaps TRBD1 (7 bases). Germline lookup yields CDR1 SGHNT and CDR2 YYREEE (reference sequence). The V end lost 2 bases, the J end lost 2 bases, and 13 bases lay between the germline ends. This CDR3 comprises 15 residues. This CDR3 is CASSFPTGTQETQYF. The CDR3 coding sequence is TGTGCCAGCAGCTTTCCGACAGGGACTCAAGAGACCCAGTACTTC.

Here the CDR3 reads CASSQDPRASDEQFF. The CDR3 nucleotides read TGCGCCAGCAGCCAAGATCCACGGGCGAGCGATGAGCAGTTCTTC. The chain has TRBV4-3 and TRBJ2-1; D remains unclear. The CDR3 consists of 15 residues. Germline V gene data show CDR1 as LGHNA and CDR2 as YSLEER. V dropped 0 bases and J dropped 8 bases, with 14 bases sitting between them.

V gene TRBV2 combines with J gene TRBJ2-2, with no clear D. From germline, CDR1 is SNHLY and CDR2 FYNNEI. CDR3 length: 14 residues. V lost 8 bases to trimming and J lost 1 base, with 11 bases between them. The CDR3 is CASLWAVNTGELFF. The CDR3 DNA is TGTGCCAGCTTATGGGCGGTGAACACCGGGGAGCTGTTTTTT. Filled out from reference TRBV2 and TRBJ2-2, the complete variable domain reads EPEVTQTPSHQVTQMGQEVILRCVPISNHLYFYWYRQILGQKVEFLVSFYNNEISEKSEIFDDQFSVERPDGSNFTLKIRSTKLEDSAMYFCASLWAVNTGELFFGEGSRLTVL.

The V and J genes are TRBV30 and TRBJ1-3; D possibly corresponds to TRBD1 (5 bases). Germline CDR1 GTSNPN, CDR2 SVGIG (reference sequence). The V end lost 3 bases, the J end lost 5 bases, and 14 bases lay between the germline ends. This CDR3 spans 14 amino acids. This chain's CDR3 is CAWRHEAGRNTIYF. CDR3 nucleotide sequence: TGTGCCTGGAGACACGAAGCGGGGCGAAACACCATATATTTT.

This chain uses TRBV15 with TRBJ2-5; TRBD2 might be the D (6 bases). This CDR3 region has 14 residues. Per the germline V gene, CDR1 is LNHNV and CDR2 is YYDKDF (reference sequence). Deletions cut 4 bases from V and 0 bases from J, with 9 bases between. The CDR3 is CATSKGLNQETQYF. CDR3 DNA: TGTGCCACCAGCAAGGGACTCAACCAAGAGACCCAGTACTTC.

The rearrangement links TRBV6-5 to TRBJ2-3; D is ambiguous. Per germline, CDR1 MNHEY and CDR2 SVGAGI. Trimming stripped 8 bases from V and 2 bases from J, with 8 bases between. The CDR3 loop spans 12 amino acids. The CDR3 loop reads CASRQTTDTQYF. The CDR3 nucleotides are TGTGCCAGCCGTCAAACCACAGATACGCAGTATTTT.

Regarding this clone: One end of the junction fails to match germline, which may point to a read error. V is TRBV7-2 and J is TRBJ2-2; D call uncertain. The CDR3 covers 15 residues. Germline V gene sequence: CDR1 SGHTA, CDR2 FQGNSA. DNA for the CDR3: TGTGCCAGCGGCTTGCACACCCGAGACACCGGGGAGCTGTTTTTT. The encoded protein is CASGLHTRDTGELFF.

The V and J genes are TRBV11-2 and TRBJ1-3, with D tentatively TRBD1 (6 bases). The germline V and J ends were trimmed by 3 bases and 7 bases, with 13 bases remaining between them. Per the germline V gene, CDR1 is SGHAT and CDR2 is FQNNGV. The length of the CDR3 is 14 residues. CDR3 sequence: CASSLGHDRNTIYF. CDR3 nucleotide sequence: TGTGCCAGCAGCTTGGGACATGACAGGAACACCATATATTTT.

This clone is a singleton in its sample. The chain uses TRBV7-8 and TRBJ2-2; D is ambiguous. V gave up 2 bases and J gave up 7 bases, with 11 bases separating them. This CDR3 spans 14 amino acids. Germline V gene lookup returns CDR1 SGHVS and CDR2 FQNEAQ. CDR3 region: CASSLSNGVGELFF. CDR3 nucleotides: TGTGCCAGCAGCTTATCGAATGGGGTCGGGGAGCTGTTTTTT. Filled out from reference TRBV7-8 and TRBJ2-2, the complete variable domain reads GAGVSQSPRYKVAKRGQDVALRCDPISGHVSLFWYQQALGQGPEFLTYFQNEAQLDKSGLPSDRFFAERPEGSVSTLKIQRTQQEDSAVYLCASSLSNGVGELFFGEGSRLTVL.

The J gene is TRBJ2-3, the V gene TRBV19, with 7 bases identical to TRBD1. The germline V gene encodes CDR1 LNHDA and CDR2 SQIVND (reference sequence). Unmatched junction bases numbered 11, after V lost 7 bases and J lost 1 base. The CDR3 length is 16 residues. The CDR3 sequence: CASNRLTGTGTDTQYF. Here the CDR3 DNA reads TGTGCCAGTAATAGACTGACTGGGACAGGCACAGATACGCAGTATTTT.

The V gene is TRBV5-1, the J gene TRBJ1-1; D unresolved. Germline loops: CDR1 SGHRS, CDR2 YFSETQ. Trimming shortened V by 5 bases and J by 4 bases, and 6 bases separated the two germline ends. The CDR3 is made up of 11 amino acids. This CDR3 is CASRLGTEAFF. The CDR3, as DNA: TGCGCCAGCAGGCTGGGCACTGAAGCTTTCTTT. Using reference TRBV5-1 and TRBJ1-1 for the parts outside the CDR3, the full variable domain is KAGVTQTPRYLIKTRGQQVTLSCSPISGHRSVSWYQQTPGQGLQFLFEYFSETQRNKGNFPGRFSGRQFSNSRSEMNVSTLELGDSALYLCASRLGTEAFFGQGTRLTVV.

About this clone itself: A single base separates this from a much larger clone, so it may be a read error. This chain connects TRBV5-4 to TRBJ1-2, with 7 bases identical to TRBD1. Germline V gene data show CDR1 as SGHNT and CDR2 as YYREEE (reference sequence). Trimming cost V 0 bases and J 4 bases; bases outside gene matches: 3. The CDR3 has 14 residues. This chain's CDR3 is CASSLAGTVYGYTF. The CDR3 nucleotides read TGTGCCAGCAGCTTGGCCGGGACAGTCTATGGCTACACCTTC.